This T cell receptor (beta chain) was documented in a study of Graves' ophthalmopathy and Graves' hyperthyroidism. Germline V gives CDR1 ENHRY, CDR2 SYGVKD. The V end lost 4 bases, the J end lost 2 bases, and 14 bases lay between the germline ends. This CDR3 contains 15 residues. The TCR beta CDR3 regions underwent amplification from RNA transcripts. HTBI-primed first-round RT-PCR preceded second-round multiplex PCR. TCRdb recomputed calls from the multiplex PCR reads with MiXCR, one row per CDR3 protein. The table shows almost 750,000 distinct CDR3 sequences, with approximately 40% occurring only once.

The sequenced sample was peripheral blood. The sequence was collected from an adult man with Graves' ophthalmopathy. The rearrangement joins TRBV10-3 to TRBJ1-1, with D maybe TRBD1 (6 bases). CDR3 protein: CAISGQGTQNTEAFF. The CDR3 DNA reads TGTGCCATCAGTGGGCAGGGGACACAAAACACTGAAGCTTTCTTT.